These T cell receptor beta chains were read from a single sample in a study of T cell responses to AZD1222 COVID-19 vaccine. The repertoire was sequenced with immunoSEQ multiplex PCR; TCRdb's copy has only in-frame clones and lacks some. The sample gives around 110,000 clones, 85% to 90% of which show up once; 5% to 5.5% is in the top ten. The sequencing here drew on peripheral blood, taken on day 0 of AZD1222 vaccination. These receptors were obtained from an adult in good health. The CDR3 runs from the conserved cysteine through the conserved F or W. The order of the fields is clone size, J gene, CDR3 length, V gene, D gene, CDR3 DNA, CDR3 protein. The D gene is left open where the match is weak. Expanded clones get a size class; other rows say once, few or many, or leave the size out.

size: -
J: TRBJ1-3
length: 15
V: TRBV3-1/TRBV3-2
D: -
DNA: TGTGCCAGCAGCCAAGCCGAAGGGTACGGAAACACCATATATTTT
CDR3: CASSQAEGYGNTIYF

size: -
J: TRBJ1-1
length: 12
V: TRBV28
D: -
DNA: TGTGCCAGCAGTTTATGGGAGACTGAAGCTTTCTTT
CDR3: CASSLWETEAFF

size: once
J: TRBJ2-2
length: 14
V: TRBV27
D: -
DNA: TGTGCCAGCAGTTACCAAGTGGGGACCGGGGAGCTGTTTTTT
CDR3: CASSYQVGTGELFF

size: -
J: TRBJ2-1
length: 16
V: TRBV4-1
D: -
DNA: TGCGCCAGCAGCCAGAATCTCTTAGCCTGGTACAATGAGCAGTTCTTC
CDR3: CASSQNLLAWYNEQFF

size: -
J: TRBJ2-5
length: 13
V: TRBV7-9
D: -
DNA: TGTGCCAGCAGCTTGGGAGGGGGAGAGACCCAGTACTTC
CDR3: CASSLGGGETQYF

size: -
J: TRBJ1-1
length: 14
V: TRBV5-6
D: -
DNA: TGTGCCAGCAGCTTGGGGTCCGGTCTAAGCAGGGCTTTCTTT
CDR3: CASSLGSGLSRAFF

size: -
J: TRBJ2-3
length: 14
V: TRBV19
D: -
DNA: TGTGCCAGTAGTATTAGAACAGCCACAGATACGCAGTATTTT
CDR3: CASSIRTATDTQYF

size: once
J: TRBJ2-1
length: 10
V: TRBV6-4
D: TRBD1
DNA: TGTGCCAGCAATAGACAGGGGCAGTTCTTC
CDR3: CASNRQGQFF

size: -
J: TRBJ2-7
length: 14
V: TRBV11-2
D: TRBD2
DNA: TGTGCCAGCGGCGGGACTAGCGGGTATAGGGAGCAGTACTTC
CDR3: CASGGTSGYREQYF

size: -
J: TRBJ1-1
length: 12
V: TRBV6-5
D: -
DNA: TGTGCCAGCAGTTACAGGGAGGGGCCGGCTTTCTTT
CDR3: CASSYREGPAFF

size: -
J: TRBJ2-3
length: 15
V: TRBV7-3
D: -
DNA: TGTGCCAGCAGCTTAAATGGGGGAAGGACAGATACGCAGTATTTT
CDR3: CASSLNGGRTDTQYF

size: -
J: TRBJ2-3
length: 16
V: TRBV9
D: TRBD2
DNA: TGTGCCAGCAGCGTAGGGGTAGCGGGAGTCACAGATACGCAGTATTTT
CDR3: CASSVGVAGVTDTQYF

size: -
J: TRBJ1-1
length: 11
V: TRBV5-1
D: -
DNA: TGCGCCAGCAGGGTCGGGACTGAAGCTTTCTTT
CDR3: CASRVGTEAFF